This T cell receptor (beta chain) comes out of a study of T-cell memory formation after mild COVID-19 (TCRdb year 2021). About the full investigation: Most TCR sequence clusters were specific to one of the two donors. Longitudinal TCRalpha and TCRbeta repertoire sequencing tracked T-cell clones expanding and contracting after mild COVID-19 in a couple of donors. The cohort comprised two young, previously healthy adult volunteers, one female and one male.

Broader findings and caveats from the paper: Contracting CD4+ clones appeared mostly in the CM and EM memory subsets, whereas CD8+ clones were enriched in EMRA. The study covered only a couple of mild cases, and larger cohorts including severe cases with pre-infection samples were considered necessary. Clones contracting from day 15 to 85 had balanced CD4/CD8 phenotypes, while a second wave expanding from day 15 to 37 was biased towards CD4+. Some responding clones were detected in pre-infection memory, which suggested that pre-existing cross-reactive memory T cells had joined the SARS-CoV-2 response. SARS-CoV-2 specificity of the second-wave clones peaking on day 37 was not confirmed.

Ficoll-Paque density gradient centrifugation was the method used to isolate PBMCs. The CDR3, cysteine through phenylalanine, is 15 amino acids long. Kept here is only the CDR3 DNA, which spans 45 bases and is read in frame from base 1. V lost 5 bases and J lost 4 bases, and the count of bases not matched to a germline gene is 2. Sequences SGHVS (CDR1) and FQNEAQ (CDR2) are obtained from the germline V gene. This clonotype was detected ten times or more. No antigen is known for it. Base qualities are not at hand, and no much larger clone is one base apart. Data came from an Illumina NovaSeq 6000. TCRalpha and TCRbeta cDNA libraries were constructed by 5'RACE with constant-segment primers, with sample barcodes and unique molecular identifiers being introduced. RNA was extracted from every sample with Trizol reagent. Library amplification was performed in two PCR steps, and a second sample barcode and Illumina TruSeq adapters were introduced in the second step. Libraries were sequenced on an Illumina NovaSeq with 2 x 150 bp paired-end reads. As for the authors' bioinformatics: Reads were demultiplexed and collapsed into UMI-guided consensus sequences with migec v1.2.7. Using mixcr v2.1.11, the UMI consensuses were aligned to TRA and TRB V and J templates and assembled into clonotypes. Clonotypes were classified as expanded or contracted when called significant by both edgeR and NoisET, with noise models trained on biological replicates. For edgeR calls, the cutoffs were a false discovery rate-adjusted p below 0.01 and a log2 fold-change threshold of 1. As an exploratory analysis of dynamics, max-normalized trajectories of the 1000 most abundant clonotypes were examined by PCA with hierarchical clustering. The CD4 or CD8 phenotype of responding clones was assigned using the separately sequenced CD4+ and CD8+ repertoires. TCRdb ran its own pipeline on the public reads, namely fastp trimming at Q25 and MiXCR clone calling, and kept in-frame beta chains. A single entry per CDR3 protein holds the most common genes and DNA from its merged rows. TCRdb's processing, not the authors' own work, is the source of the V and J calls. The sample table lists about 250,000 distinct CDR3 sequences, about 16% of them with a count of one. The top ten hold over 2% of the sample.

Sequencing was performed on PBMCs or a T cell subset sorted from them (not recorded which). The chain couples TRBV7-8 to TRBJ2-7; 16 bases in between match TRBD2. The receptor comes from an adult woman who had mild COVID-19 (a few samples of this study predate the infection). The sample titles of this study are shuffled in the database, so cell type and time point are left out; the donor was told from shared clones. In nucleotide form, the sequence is TGTGCCAGCAGCCCGGGACTAGCGGGAGGGTACGAGCAGTACTTC. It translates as CASSPGLAGGYEQYF. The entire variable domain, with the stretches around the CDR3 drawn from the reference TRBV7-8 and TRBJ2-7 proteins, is GAGVSQSPRYKVAKRGQDVALRCDPISGHVSLFWYQQALGQGPEFLTYFQNEAQLDKSGLPSDRFFAERPEGSVSTLKIQRTQQEDSAVYLCASSPGLAGGYEQYFGPGTRLTVT.